Listed below are T cell receptor beta chains from one sample, sequenced in a study of T cell responses to AZD1222 COVID-19 vaccine. Sequenced by immunoSEQ multiplex PCR; TCRdb stores in-frame clones only, minus some. The table lists 110,000 to 150,000 clones, approximately 90% of them singletons. The specimen was peripheral blood, collected 28 days after the second AZD1222 dose. All receptors derive from an adult who received the AZD1222 COVID-19 vaccine. Both conserved end residues are part of each CDR3. The D gene is left open where the match is weak. The size of a clone is reported for some rows only, either as once, few or many, or as a class for expanded clones.

clone size	J gene	V gene	D gene	CDR3 protein	CDR3 DNA
.	TRBJ1-2	TRBV6-5	.	CASSYRETYGYTF	TGTGCCAGCAGTTATAGGGAGACCTATGGCTACACCTTC
.	TRBJ2-2	TRBV10-2	.	CASSESTFTYTGELFF	TGCGCCAGCAGTGAGTCGACCTTTACCTACACCGGGGAGCTGTTTTTT
.	TRBJ1-1	TRBV27	TRBD1	CASRGTGSTEAFF	TGTGCCAGCAGGGGGACAGGGAGCACTGAAGCTTTCTTT
.	TRBJ1-6	TRBV16	.	CASSPPPGKNNSPLHF	TGTGCCAGCAGCCCTCCCCCCGGGAAAAATAATTCACCCCTCCACTTT
once	TRBJ2-1	TRBV6-6	TRBD2	CASKRLAGGEQFF	TGTGCCAGCAAGAGGCTAGCGGGGGGTGAGCAGTTCTTC
.	TRBJ2-3	TRBV15	.	CATSRDRQDTQYF	TGTGCCACCAGCAGAGATAGGCAGGATACGCAGTATTTT
.	TRBJ2-1	TRBV11-2	TRBD2	CASSEGLAGHNEQFF	TGTGCCAGCAGCGAGGGACTAGCGGGCCACAATGAGCAGTTCTTC
.	TRBJ1-2	TRBV18	.	CASSPGVGYGYTF	TGTGCCAGCTCACCCGGGGTCGGCTATGGCTACACCTTC
few	TRBJ2-2	TRBV5-5	TRBD1	CASSTDRGNTGELFF	TGTGCCAGCAGCACGGACAGGGGGAACACCGGGGAGCTGTTTTTT
.	TRBJ1-2	TRBV6-1	TRBD1	CASSVTGTGASYGYTF	TGTGCCAGCAGTGTTACCGGGACAGGGGCAAGTTATGGCTACACCTTC
.	TRBJ2-5	TRBV7-9	.	CASSFGPETQYF	TGTGCCAGCAGCTTCGGCCCAGAGACCCAGTACTTC
.	TRBJ1-6	TRBV6-2/TRBV6-3	TRBD1	CASSATGWNSPLHF	TGTGCCAGCAGTGCGACAGGGTGGAATTCACCCCTCCACTTT
.	TRBJ1-4	TRBV9	TRBD1	CASSVWTGANEKLFF	TGTGCCAGCAGCGTGTGGACAGGGGCAAATGAAAAACTGTTTTTT
.	TRBJ2-7	TRBV3-1/TRBV3-2	.	CASSQVVGTEQYF	TGTGCCAGCAGCCAAGTGGTAGGTACCGAGCAGTACTTC
.	TRBJ2-3	TRBV24-1	TRBD1	CATSRQGSDTQYF	TGTGCCACCAGTAGACAGGGGTCAGATACGCAGTATTTT
.	TRBJ2-5	TRBV9	.	CASSARHGRIQETQYF	TGTGCCAGCAGCGCTAGACACGGCCGGATCCAAGAGACCCAGTACTTC
.	TRBJ2-7	TRBV7-8	TRBD2	CASSPSGRAHEQYF	TGTGCCAGCAGTCCCAGCGGGAGGGCCCACGAGCAGTACTTC
few	TRBJ1-1	TRBV27	.	CASVPRAGMNTEAFF	TGTGCCAGCGTCCCCAGAGCAGGGATGAACACTGAAGCTTTCTTT
.	TRBJ1-2	TRBV5-1	TRBD1	CASSPSRGTGQSYGYTF	TGCGCCAGCAGCCCCTCCAGGGGGACAGGGCAAAGCTATGGCTACACCTTC
.	TRBJ1-4	TRBV5-5	.	CASSLATGRTNEKLFF	TGTGCCAGCAGCTTGGCTACAGGGAGGACTAATGAAAAACTGTTTTTT
.	TRBJ2-3	TRBV27	TRBD2	CASSRLFASSGRYTDTQYF	TGTGCCAGCAGTCGCCTGTTCGCATCTAGCGGGAGGTACACAGATACGCAGTATTTT
.	TRBJ2-7	TRBV5-8	.	CASSLSGAYEQYF	TGTGCCAGCAGCTTGTCTGGGGCCTACGAGCAGTACTTC
.	TRBJ1-6	TRBV6-6	.	CASSYRHLNSPLHF	TGTGCCAGCAGTTATCGCCATCTTAATTCACCCCTCCACTTT
.	TRBJ2-2	TRBV5-4	TRBD1	CASSPTVGTGTGGATGELFF	TGTGCCAGCAGCCCTACCGTGGGGACCGGGACAGGGGGCGCCACCGGGGAGCTGTTTTTT
.	TRBJ1-4	TRBV11-2	TRBD1	CASSLGTRTGAEKLFF	TGTGCCAGCAGCTTAGGGACCCGGACAGGGGCTGAAAAACTGTTTTTT
.	TRBJ2-2	TRBV7-7	TRBD2	CASRPLAGVGNTGELFF	TGTGCTAGCAGACCCCTAGCGGGAGTGGGGAACACCGGGGAGCTGTTTTTT
.	TRBJ2-2	TRBV4-1	.	CASSQTRAKSRTGELFF	TGCGCCAGCAGCCAAACCCGGGCGAAAAGTCGTACCGGGGAGCTGTTTTTT
.	TRBJ2-5	TRBV5-1	.	CASSLGSEETQYF	TGCGCCAGCAGCCTGGGAAGTGAGGAGACCCAGTACTTC
.	TRBJ2-1	TRBV19	.	CASSMSPRDYNEQFF	TGTGCCAGTAGTATGAGCCCCCGTGACTACAATGAGCAGTTCTTC
.	TRBJ2-1	TRBV5-1	.	CASSLNFHNEQFF	TGCGCCAGCAGCTTGAACTTTCACAATGAGCAGTTCTTC
.	TRBJ2-3	TRBV15	.	CAILGGWTDTQYF	TGTGCCATACTCGGGGGCTGGACAGATACGCAGTATTTT
.	TRBJ1-1	TRBV14	.	CASSQDWGDLNTEAFF	TGTGCCAGCAGCCAAGACTGGGGGGACCTGAACACTGAAGCTTTCTTT
.	TRBJ2-3	TRBV7-6	TRBD2	CASSLNLAGLTDTQYF	TGTGCCAGCAGCTTAAACCTAGCGGGCCTCACAGATACGCAGTATTTT
once	TRBJ2-7	TRBV6-5	.	CASSRTVSYEQYF	TGTGCCAGCTCACGGACAGTCTCCTACGAGCAGTACTTC
few	TRBJ1-1	TRBV14	.	CASSQEGLWDTEAFF	TGTGCCAGCAGCCAAGAAGGATTATGGGACACTGAAGCTTTCTTT
.	TRBJ1-1	TRBV21-1	.	CASSTGRRGRQGAWYTEAFF	TGTGCCAGCAGCACTGGCCGTAGGGGACGACAGGGGGCATGGTACACTGAAGCTTTCTTT